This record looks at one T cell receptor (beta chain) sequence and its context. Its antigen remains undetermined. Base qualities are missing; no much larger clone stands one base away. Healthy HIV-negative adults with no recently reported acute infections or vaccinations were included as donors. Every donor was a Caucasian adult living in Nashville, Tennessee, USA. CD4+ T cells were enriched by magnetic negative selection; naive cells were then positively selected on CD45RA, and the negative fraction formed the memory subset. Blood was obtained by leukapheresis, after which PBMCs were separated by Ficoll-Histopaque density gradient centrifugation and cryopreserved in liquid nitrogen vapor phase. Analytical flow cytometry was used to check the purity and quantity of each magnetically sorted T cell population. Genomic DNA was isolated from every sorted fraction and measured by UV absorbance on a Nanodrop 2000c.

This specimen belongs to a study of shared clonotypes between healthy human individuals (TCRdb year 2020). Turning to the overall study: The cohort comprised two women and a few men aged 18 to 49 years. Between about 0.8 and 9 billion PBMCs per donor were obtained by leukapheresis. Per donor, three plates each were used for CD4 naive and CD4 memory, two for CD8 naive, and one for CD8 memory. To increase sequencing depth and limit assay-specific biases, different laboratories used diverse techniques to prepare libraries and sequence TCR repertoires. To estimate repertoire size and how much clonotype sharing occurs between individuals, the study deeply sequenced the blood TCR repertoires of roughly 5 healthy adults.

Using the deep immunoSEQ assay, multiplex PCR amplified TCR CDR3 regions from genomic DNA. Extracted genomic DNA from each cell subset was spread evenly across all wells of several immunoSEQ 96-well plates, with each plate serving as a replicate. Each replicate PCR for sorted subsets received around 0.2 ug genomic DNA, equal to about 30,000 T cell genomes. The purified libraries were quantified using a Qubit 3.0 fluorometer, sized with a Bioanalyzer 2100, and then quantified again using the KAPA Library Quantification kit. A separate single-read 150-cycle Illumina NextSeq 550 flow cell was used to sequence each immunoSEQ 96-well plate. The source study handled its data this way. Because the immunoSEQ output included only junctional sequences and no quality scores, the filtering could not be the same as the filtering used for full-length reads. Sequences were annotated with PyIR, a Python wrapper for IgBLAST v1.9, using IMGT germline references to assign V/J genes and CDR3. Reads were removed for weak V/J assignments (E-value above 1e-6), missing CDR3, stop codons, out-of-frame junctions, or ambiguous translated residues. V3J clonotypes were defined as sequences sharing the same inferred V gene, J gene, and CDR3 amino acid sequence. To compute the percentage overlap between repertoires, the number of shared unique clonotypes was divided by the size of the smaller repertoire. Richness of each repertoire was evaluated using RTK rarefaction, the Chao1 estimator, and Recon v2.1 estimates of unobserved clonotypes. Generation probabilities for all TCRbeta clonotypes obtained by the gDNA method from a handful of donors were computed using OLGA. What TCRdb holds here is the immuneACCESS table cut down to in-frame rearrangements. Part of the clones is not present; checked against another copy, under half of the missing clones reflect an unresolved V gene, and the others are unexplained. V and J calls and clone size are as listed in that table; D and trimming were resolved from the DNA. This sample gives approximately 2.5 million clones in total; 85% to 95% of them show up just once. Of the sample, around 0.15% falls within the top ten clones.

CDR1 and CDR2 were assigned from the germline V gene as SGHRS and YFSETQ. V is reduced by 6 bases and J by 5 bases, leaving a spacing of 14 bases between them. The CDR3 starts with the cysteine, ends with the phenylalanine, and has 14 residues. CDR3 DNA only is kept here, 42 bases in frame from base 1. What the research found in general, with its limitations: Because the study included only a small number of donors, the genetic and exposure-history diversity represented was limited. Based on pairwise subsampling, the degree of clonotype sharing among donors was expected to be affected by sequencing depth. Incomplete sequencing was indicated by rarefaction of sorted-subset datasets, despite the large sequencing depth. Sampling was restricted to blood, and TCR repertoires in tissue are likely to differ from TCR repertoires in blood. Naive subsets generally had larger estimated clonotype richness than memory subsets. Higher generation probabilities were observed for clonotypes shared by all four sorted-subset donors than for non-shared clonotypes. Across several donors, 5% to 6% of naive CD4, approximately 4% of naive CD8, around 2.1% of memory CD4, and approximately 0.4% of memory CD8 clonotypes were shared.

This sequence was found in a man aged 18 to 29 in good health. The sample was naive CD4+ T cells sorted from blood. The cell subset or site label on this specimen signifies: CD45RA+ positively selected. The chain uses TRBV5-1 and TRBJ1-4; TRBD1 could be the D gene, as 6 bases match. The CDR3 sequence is CASNSGTINEKLFF. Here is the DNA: TGCGCCAGCAACTCCGGGACAATCAATGAAAAACTGTTTTTT. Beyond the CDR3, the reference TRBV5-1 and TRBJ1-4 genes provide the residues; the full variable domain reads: KAGVTQTPRYLIKTRGQQVTLSCSPISGHRSVSWYQQTPGQGLQFLFEYFSETQRNKGNFPGRFSGRQFSNSRSEMNVSTLELGDSALYLCASNSGTINEKLFFGSGTQLSVL.